This T cell receptor (beta chain) was profiled in a study of blood T cells in healthy people across ages. A second roughly 6 to 11 cycle PCR used barcoded and J-beta primers. TCRdb independently ran MiXCR on the 5' RACE reads; one entry per CDR3 protein. The sample includes 790,000 or so distinct CDR3 sequences, more than 50% of them seen just once. The CDR3 is 14 residues long. V lost 3 bases to trimming and J lost 5 bases, with 14 bases between them. The sequenced sample consisted of blood. The receptor comes from a middle-aged man in good health. The chain recombines TRBV12-3 or TRBV12-4 with TRBJ2-7, with D possibly matching TRBD1 (5 bases). The CDR3 DNA is TGTGCCAGCAGTTTTGATAGGGGTCGGGACGAGCAGTACTTC. Translation: CASSFDRGRDEQYF.